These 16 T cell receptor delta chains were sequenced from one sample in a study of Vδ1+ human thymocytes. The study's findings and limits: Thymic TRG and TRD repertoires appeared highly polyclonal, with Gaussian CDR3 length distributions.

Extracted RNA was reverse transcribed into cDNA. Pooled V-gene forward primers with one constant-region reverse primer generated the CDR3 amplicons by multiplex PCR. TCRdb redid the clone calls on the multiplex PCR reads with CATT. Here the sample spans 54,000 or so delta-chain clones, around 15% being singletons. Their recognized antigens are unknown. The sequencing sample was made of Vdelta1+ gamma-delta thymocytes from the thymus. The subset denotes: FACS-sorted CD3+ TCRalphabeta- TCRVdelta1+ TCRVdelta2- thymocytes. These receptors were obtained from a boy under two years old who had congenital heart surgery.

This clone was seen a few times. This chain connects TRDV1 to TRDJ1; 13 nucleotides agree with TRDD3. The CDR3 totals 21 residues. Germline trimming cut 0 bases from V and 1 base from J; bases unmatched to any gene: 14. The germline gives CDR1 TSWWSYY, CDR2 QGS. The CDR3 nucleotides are TGTGCTCTTGGGGAACTAGGGCCCTACTGGGGGATACGGACGCGCACCGATAAACTCATCTTT. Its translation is CALGELGPYWGIRTRTDKLIF.

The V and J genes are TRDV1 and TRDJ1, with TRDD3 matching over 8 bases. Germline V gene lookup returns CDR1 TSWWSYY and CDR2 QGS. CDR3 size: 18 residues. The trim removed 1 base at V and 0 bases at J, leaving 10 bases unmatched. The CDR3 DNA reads TGTGCTCTTGGGGAACCGGACTGGGGGGGCTTGTACACCGATAAACTCATCTTT. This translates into CALGEPDWGGLYTDKLIF.

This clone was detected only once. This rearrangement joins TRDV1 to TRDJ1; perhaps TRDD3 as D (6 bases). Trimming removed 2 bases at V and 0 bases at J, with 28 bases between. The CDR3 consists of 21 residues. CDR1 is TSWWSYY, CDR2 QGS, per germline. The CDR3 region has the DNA TGTGCTCTTGGGGAATTTCTCTTGGGCCTACGGGGGGACGATAACACCGATAAACTCATCTTT. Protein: CALGEFLLGLRGDDNTDKLIF.

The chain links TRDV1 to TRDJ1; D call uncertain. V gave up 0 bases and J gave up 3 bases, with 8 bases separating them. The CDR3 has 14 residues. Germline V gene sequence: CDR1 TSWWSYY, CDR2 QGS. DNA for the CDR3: TGTGCTCTTGGGGAACTATTCTCGGCCGATAAACTCATCTTT. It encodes CALGELFSADKLIF.

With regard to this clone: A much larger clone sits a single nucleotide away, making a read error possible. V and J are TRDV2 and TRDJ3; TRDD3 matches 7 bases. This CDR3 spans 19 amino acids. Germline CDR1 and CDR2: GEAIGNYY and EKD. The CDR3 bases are TGTGCCTGTGACACCGAGGGGGATCCTAGCTCCTGGTACACCCGACAGATGTTTTTC. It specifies CACDTEGDPSSWYTRQMFF.

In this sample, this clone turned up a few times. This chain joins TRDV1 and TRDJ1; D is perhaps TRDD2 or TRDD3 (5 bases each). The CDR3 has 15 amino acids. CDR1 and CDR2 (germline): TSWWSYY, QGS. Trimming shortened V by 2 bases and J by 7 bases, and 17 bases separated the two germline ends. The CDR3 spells CALGEFLSGGRKLIF. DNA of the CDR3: TGTGCTCTTGGGGAATTCCTTTCGGGGGGCCGTAAACTCATCTTT.

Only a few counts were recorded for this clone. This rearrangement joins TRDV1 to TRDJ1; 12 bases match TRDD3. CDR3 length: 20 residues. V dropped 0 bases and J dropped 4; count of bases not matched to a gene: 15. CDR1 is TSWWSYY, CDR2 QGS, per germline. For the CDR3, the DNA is TGTGCTCTTGGGGAACTTTCCTACCCTTTACTGGGGGATACAAGCGATAAACTCATCTTT. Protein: CALGELSYPLLGDTSDKLIF.

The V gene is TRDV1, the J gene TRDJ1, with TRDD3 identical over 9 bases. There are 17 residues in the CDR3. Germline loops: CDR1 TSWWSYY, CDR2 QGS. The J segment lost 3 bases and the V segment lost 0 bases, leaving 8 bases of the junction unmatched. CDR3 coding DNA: TGTGCTCTTGGGGAACTCCAGTGGGGGATATCGGCCGATAAACTCATCTTT. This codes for CALGELQWGISADKLIF.

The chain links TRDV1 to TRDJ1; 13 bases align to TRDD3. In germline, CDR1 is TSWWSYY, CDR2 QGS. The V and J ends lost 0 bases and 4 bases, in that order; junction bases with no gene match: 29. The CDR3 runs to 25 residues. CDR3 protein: CALGELRRFPPLLGDTLRLSDKLIF. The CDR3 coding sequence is TGTGCTCTTGGGGAACTGAGGAGATTCCCACCACTACTGGGGGATACGCTGAGGCTTAGCGATAAACTCATCTTT.

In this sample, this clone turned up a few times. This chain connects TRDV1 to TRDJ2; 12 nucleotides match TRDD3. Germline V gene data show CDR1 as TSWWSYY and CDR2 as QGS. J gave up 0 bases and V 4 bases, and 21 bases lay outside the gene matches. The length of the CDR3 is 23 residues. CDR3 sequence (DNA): TGTGCTCTTGGGGTCCTATCTTCCTTAGCTGGGGGATACGCCCTAACTTTGACAGCACAACTCTTCTTT. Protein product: CALGVLSSLAGGYALTLTAQLFF.

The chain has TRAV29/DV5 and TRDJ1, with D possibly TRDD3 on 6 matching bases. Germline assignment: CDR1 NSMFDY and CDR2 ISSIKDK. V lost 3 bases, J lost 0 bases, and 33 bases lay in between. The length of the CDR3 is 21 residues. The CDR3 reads CAANSLPGLGMGPKYTDKLIF. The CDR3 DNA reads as TGTGCAGCAAATTCTCTTCCAGGGCTGGGGATGGGACCAAAGTACACCGATAAACTCATCTTT. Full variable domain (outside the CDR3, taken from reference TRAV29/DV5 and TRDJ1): DQQVKQNSPSLSVQEGRISILNCDYTNSMFDYFLWYKKYPAEGPTFLISISSIKDKNEDGRFTVFLNKSAKHLSLHIVPSQPGDSAVYFCAANSLPGLGMGPKYTDKLIFGKGTRVTVEP.

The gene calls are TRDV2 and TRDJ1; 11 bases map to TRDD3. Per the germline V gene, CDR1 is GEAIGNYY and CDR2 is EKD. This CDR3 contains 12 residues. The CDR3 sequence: CSGGYHTDKLIF. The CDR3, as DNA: TGTTCTGGGGGATACCACACCGATAAACTCATCTTT.

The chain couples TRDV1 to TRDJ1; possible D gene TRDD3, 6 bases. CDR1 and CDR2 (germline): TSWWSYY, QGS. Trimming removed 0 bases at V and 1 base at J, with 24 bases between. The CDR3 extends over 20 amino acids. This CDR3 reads CALGELLGGWGAPTTDKLIF. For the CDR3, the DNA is TGTGCTCTTGGGGAACTATTAGGCGGCTGGGGAGCCCCCACCACCGATAAACTCATCTTT.

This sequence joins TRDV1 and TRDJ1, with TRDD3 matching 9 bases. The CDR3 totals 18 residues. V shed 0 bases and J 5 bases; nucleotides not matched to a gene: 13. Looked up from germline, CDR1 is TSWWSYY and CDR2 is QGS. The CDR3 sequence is CALGELNSPRGIQDKLIF. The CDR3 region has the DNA TGTGCTCTTGGGGAACTCAATTCCCCACGGGGGATACAGGATAAACTCATCTTT.

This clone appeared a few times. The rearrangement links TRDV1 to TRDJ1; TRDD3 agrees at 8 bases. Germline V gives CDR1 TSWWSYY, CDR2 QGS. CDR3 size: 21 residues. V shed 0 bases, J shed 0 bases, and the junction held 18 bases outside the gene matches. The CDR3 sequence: CALGELRYDWGLGVYTDKLIF. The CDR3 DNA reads TGTGCTCTTGGGGAACTTCGGTACGACTGGGGACTGGGGGTGTACACCGATAAACTCATCTTT.

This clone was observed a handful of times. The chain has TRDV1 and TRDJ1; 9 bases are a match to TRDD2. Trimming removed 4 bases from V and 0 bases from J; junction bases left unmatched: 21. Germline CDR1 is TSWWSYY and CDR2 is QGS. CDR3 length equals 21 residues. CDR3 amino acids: CALGGLPSYVTGDKYTDKLIF. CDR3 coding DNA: TGTGCTCTTGGGGGTCTCCCTTCCTACGTGACTGGGGATAAGTACACCGATAAACTCATCTTT.